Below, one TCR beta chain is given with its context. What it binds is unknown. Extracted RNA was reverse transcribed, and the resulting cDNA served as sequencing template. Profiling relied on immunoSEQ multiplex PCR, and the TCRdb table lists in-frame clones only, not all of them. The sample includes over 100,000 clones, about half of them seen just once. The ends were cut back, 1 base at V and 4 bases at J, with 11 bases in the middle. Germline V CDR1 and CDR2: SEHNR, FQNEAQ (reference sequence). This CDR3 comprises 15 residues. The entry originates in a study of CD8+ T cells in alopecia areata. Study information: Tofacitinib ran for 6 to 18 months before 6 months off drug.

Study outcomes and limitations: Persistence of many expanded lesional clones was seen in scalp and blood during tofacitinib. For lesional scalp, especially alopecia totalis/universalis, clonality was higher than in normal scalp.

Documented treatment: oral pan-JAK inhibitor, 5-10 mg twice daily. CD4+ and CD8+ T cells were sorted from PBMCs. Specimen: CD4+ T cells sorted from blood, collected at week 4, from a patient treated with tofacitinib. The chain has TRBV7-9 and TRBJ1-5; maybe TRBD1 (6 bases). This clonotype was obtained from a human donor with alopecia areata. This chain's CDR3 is CASSLGQGPNQPQHF. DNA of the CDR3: TGTGCCAGCAGCTTAGGGCAGGGGCCTAATCAGCCCCAGCATTTT.